This paragraph covers one T cell receptor beta chain sequence. The sample comes from a study of blood T cell repertoires in COVID-19. The method was immunoSEQ multiplex PCR; TCRdb's version includes in-frame clones alone and lacks a portion of them. The sample has about 160,000 clones, roughly 80% seen once. The CDR3 has 15 residues. Germline CDR1 is MNHEY and CDR2 is SMNVEV (reference sequence). V lost 5 bases, J lost 5 bases, and 18 bases lay in between. The material sequenced was PBMCs or T cells enriched from blood (not recorded which). The chain joins TRBV27 to TRBJ2-5; TRBD2 might be the D (7 bases). The clonotype originates from an older woman who had recovered from COVID-19. This chain's CDR3 is CASSQLGGAGETQYF. In nucleotides, the CDR3 is TGTGCCAGCAGTCAACTTGGGGGGGCTGGGGAGACCCAGTACTTC.